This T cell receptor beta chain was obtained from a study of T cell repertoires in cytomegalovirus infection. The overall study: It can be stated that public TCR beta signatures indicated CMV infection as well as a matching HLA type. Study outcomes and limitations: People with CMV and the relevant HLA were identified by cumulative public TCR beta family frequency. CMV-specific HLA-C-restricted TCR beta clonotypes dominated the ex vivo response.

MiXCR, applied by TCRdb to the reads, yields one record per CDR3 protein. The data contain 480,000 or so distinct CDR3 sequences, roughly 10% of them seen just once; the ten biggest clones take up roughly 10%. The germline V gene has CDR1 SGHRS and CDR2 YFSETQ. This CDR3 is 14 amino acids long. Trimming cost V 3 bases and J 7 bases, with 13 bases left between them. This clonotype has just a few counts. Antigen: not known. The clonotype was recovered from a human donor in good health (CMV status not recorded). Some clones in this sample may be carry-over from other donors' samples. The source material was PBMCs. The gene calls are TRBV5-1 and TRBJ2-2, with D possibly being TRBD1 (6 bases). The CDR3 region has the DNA TGCGCCAGCAGCTCGAATGTCAGGGGCGGGGAGCTGTTTTTT. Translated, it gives CASSSNVRGGELFF.